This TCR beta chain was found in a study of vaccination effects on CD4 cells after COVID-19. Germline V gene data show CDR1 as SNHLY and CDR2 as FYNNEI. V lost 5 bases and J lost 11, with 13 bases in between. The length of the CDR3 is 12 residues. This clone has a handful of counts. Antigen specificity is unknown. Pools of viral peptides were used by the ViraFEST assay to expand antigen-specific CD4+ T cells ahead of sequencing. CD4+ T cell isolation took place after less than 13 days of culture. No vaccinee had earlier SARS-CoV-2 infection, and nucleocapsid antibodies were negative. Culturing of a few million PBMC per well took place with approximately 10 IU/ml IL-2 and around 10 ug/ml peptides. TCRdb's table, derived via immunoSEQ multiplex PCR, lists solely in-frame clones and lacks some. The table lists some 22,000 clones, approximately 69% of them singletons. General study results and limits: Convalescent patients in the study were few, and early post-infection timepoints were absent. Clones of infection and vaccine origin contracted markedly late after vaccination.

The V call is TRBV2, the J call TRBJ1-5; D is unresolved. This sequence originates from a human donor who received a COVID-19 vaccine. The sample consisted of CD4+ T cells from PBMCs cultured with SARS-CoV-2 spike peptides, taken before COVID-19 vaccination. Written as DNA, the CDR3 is TGTGCCAGCAGTCAAGAAATGGGGACCCAGCATTTT. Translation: CASSQEMGTQHF. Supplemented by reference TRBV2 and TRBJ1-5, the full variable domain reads EPEVTQTPSHQVTQMGQEVILRCVPISNHLYFYWYRQILGQKVEFLVSFYNNEISEKSEIFDDQFSVERPDGSNFTLKIRSTKLEDSAMYFCASSQEMGTQHFGDGTRLSIL.